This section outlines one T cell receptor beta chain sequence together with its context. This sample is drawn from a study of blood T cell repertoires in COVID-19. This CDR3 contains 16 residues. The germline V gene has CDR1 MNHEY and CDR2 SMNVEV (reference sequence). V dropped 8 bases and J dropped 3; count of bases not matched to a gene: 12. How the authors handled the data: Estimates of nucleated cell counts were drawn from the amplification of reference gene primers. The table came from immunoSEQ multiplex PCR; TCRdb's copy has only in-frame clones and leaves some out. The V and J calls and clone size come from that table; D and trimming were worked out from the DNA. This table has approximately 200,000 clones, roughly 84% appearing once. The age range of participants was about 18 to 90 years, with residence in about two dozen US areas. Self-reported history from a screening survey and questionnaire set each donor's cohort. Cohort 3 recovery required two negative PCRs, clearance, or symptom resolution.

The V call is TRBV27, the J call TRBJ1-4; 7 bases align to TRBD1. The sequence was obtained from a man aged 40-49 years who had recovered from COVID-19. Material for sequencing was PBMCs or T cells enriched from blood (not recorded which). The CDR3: CASFTTQQGPNEKLFF. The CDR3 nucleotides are TGTGCCAGCTTCACTACCCAACAGGGGCCTAATGAAAAACTGTTTTTT.